The present T cell receptor beta chain was sequenced within a study of human T cells and chemical hapten exposure. Whole-study context: Small pooled library volume differences chiefly drove per-sample TCR yield variation.

This clonotype occurred many times. One entry per CDR3 protein, called by TCRdb with MiXCR from the RACE reads. The data contain approximately 46,000 distinct CDR3 sequences, more than 9% of them seen just once; the ten biggest clones take up around 15%. Time point meaning: patch test 2, 6 weeks after DPC sensitization. Sample treatment: therapeutic diphenylcyclopropenone sensitization with weekly scalp DPC. Blood, whole and unfractionated, served as the source for total RNA extraction. The germline V gene has CDR1 SGHAT and CDR2 FQNNGV. The germline V and J ends were trimmed by 5 bases and 1 base, with 14 bases remaining between them. The CDR3 has 15 amino acids.

The TCR originated in a woman in her twenties or thirties with alopecia areata. Some clones in this sample may be carry-over from other donors' samples. The chain uses TRBV11-2 and TRBJ2-5; D is ambiguous. Sequencing used whole blood, obtained in connection with sensitization to the hapten diphenylcyclopropenone (DPC). The CDR3 loop is CASSPFGGPQETQYF. The CDR3 DNA is TGTGCCAGCAGCCCTTTTGGTGGGCCCCAAGAGACCCAGTACTTC.